This is a list of T cell receptor beta chains from one sample in a study of T and B cells in COVID-19 patients. TCRdb analysed the multiplex PCR reads with MiXCR anew, one entry per CDR3 protein. The sample yields some 11,000 distinct CDR3 sequences, 33% seen once. The sequencing sample was made of blood. All receptors come from a human donor with active COVID-19. Both conserved end residues are part of each CDR3. A D gene is named only where the DNA matches it firmly. Clone size, where shown, is once, few, many, or a class for clones that have expanded.

medium-sized	TRBD2	TRBJ2-3	TRBV6-5	TGTGCCAGCAGTACCAGACTAGCGGGGATAGATACGCAGTATTTT	CASSTRLAGIDTQYF
.	TRBD2	TRBJ2-1	TRBV7-6	TGTGCCAGCAGCTTAACAGCGGGGGGGAAGAATGAGCAGTTCTTC	CASSLTAGGKNEQFF
.	TRBD2	TRBJ2-5	TRBV13	TGCGCCAGCAGCTTTAGCGGGGGGTCCTACAATGAGCAGTACTTC	CASSFSGGSYNEQYF
.	.	TRBJ2-7	TRBV10-3	TGTGCCATCAGTGAACCAGGGGGGGGATTCTACGAGCAGTACTTC	CAISEPGGGFYEQYF
few	.	TRBJ1-1	TRBV5-4	TGTGCCAGCAGCTTTCGAGCCGGCGGTAACACTGAAGCTTTCTTT	CASSFRAGGNTEAFF
.	TRBD1	TRBJ1-5	TRBV30	TGTGCCTGGGAAACCGGGACAGGTGGCAATCAGCCCCAGCATTTT	CAWETGTGGNQPQHF
.	TRBD1	TRBJ2-2	TRBV12-3/TRBV12-4	TGTGCCAGCAGCCCGGGACAGGGGAACACCGGGGAGCTGTTTTTT	CASSPGQGNTGELFF
.	TRBD1	TRBJ2-1	TRBV24-1	TGTGCCACCAGTGACCCTGGGACAGGCTCCTACAATGAGCAGTTCTTC	CATSDPGTGSYNEQFF
.	.	TRBJ2-3	TRBV20-1	TGCAGTGCCGGGGGTGTCACAGATACGCAGTATTTT	CSAGGVTDTQYF
medium-sized	TRBD1	TRBJ2-3	TRBV15	TGTGCCACCAGCACCGGGACAGAGGCCGATACGCAGTATTTT	CATSTGTEADTQYF
few	.	TRBJ1-2	TRBV6-5	TGTGCCAGCAGTTACTCTAAGGGGCCACGCTATGGCTACACCTTC	CASSYSKGPRYGYTF
.	TRBD2	TRBJ2-2	TRBV20-1	TGCAGTGCTAGGACCGGGGGGAACGCCGGGGAGCTGTTTTTT	CSARTGGNAGELFF
few	TRBD1	TRBJ1-6	TRBV12-3/TRBV12-4	TGTGCCAGCAGTTTAGCCGGGACAGACTCACCCCTCCACTTT	CASSLAGTDSPLHF
medium-sized	.	TRBJ2-3	TRBV19	TGTGCCAGTAGTATTGCTAGAGGTCCCACAGATACGCAGTATTTT	CASSIARGPTDTQYF
few	.	TRBJ1-4	TRBV18	TGTGCCAGCTCCCGGGCCTTGAATGAAAAACTGTTTTTT	CASSRALNEKLFF
once	.	TRBJ1-1	TRBV18	TGTGCCAGCTCCCGGGCCAGCCAGAACACTGAAGCTTTCTTT	CASSRASQNTEAFF
.	TRBD1	TRBJ1-1	TRBV5-1	TGCGCCAGCAGCCCTAATGACAGGGCGGAATACGCTGAAGCTTTCTTT	CASSPNDRAEYAEAFF
.	.	TRBJ1-2	TRBV20-1	TGCAGTGCGAGGGGCGGTGGGGCGGACTATGGCTACACCTTC	CSARGGGADYGYTF
.	.	TRBJ2-5	TRBV7-6	TGTGCCAGCAGCCATACGGCCGGGACTGGGGGAGAGACCCAGTACTTC	CASSHTAGTGGETQYF
few	.	TRBJ1-1	TRBV13	TGTGCCACCCTCACATCACGGGCGGGCTATTACACTGAAGCTTTCTTT	CATLTSRAGYYTEAFF
medium-sized	.	TRBJ2-1	TRBV19	TGTGCCAGTAGTATTGGGGCTTACAATGAGCAGTTCTTC	CASSIGAYNEQFF
.	.	TRBJ1-3	TRBV18	TGTGCCAGCTCACCAAAGATGGCCTCCGGGACCGTAGGAAACACCATATATTTT	CASSPKMASGTVGNTIYF
.	.	TRBJ1-2	TRBV20-1	TGCAGTGCTAGTACACGCTACACCTTC	CSASTRYTF
.	TRBD2	TRBJ2-5	TRBV6-1	TGTGCCAGCAGTGAAAGGGCGGGGGTTTCGTTCGAGACCCAGTACTTC	CASSERAGVSFETQYF
.	.	TRBJ1-1	TRBV18	TGTGCCAGCTCACCAACCGGGACACCCAACACTGAAGCTTTCTTT	CASSPTGTPNTEAFF
.	TRBD1	TRBJ2-3	TRBV6-1	TGTGCCAGCAGTGACCCAGGACAGGGTGGTACAGATACGCAGTATTTT	CASSDPGQGGTDTQYF
.	TRBD1	TRBJ1-2	TRBV5-4	TGTGCCAGCAGCTTGGGGGGACAGGGGTCCTATGGCTACACCTTC	CASSLGGQGSYGYTF
.	.	TRBJ2-2	TRBV6-4	TGTGCCAGCCGGGGCTCCACCGGGGAGCTGTTTTTT	CASRGSTGELFF
.	TRBD1	TRBJ1-6	TRBV7-9	TGTGCCAGCGGGACAGGGAGAAGGTCACCCCTCCACTTT	CASGTGRRSPLHF
.	TRBD2	TRBJ2-1	TRBV6-4	TGTGCCAGCAGTGAGGTAGCGGGGGGGTACAATGAGCAGTTCTTC	CASSEVAGGYNEQFF
.	TRBD2	TRBJ2-7	TRBV4-2	TGTGCCAGCAGCCCTAGCGGGGGCGATTTCTACGAGCAGTACTTC	CASSPSGGDFYEQYF
.	.	TRBJ1-4	TRBV5-6	TGTGCCAGCATCCCGGCGGGTCATAGTAATGAAAAACTGTTTTTT	CASIPAGHSNEKLFF
.	.	TRBJ2-3	TRBV5-1	TGCGCCAGCAGCTTGGACGGAGGGGAAGGTACGCAGTATTTT	CASSLDGGEGTQYF
.	.	TRBJ2-7	TRBV20-1	TGCAGTGCCAGGGACGCGTACGAGCAGTACTTC	CSARDAYEQYF
medium-sized	TRBD1	TRBJ1-1	TRBV11-1	TGTGCCAGCAGCAACCAGGGGGGCGTGAACACTGAAGCTTTCTTT	CASSNQGGVNTEAFF
.	.	TRBJ2-3	TRBV5-4	TGTGCCAGCAGCTTGTTATGGACAGGCACAGATACGCAGTATTTT	CASSLLWTGTDTQYF
few	TRBD1	TRBJ1-2	TRBV18	TGTGCCAGCTCACCCGGACAGGGGGGAATCTATGGCTACACCTTC	CASSPGQGGIYGYTF
.	TRBD1	TRBJ2-7	TRBV25-1	TGTGCCAGCAGTTCAAACCCCGCTTCGACAGGGGGTCCCACCTACGAGCAGTACTTC	CASSSNPASTGGPTYEQYF
.	.	TRBJ1-3	TRBV6-5	TGTGCCAGCAGAATAGGCCATTTCTCTGGAAACACCATATATTTT	CASRIGHFSGNTIYF
.	TRBD2	TRBJ2-3	TRBV5-4	TGTGCCAGCAGCCTGAAACTAGCGGGGGGAACAGATACGCAGTATTTT	CASSLKLAGGTDTQYF
.	TRBD1	TRBJ1-2	TRBV28	TGTGCCAGCAGTGGCAGGGGGCGCGATGGCTACACCTTC	CASSGRGRDGYTF
.	.	TRBJ1-1	TRBV5-4	TGTGCCAGCAGCTTAGCGTGGACGGCCTACGAGAACACTGAAGCTTTCTTT	CASSLAWTAYENTEAFF
few	TRBD1	TRBJ2-7	TRBV4-1	TGCGCCAGCAGCCGAGGGACAGGGGGCTCCTACGAGCAGTACTTC	CASSRGTGGSYEQYF
.	.	TRBJ1-1	TRBV6-5	TGTGCCAGCAGTTATCAGGGGTCGAACACTGAAGCTTTCTTT	CASSYQGSNTEAFF
few	.	TRBJ2-1	TRBV6-4	TGTGCCAGCAGTGAGCGCAGGGTAGGGGAGCAGTTCTTC	CASSERRVGEQFF
.	TRBD1	TRBJ2-1	TRBV5-6	TGCGCCAGCCGCTTGCCTTGGGACAGAGTATACAATGAGCAGTTCTTC	CASRLPWDRVYNEQFF
medium-sized	TRBD1	TRBJ1-1	TRBV29-1	TGCAGCGTGACTCGGACAGGTTTGACCACTGAAGCTTTCTTT	CSVTRTGLTTEAFF
medium-sized	TRBD1	TRBJ1-2	TRBV5-4	TGTGCCACAGAGGCCAGGGGGAAAAATGGCTACACCTTC	CATEARGKNGYTF
.	.	TRBJ1-2	TRBV28	TGTGCCAGCAGTTTGAGGACATTTGGCTACACCTTC	CASSLRTFGYTF
.	TRBD1	TRBJ1-1	TRBV30	TGTGCCTGGAGAAGGGACAGGGTCTTCACTGAAGCTTTCTTT	CAWRRDRVFTEAFF
.	TRBD1	TRBJ1-3	TRBV5-5	TGTGCCAGCAGCCGAAGGGGGCGCGGAAACACCATATATTTT	CASSRRGRGNTIYF
few	.	TRBJ2-5	TRBV5-6	TGTGCCAGCAGCTTTACAGGCATCCAAGAGACCCAGTACTTC	CASSFTGIQETQYF
few	.	TRBJ1-1	TRBV5-4	TGTGCCAGCAGCACACAGGGATTTGATGAAGCTTTCTTT	CASSTQGFDEAFF
medium-sized	TRBD1	TRBJ2-1	TRBV13	TGTGCCAGCAGCGTCAGGGGGTTCTCCTACAATGAGCAGTTCTTC	CASSVRGFSYNEQFF
.	.	TRBJ2-2	TRBV4-1	TGCGCCAGCAGCCAAGAATCCAGGGTCGCCACCGGGGAGCTGTTTTTT	CASSQESRVATGELFF